The 25 T cell receptor beta chains in this list originate from one sample, sequenced in a study of T-cell reconstitution after alpha-beta-depleted transplantation in children. The authors prepared the TCRbeta library with unique molecular identifiers. TCRdb ran MiXCR on the PCR reads and lists one entry per CDR3 protein. The table records roughly 120,000 distinct CDR3 sequences, 23% of them present only once. The sample consisted of PBMCs, mostly from graft donor cells, taken 180 days after TCRalphabeta/CD19-depleted stem cell transplant. Source of these receptors: a male patient between 2 and 10 years old who had a stem cell transplant for chronic granulomatous disease, so the T cells may come from the graft donor.

The chain recombines TRBV28 with TRBJ2-7, with 10 bases aligning to TRBD1. The trim removed 6 bases at V and 2 bases at J, leaving 7 bases unmatched. The CDR3 extends over 15 amino acids. CDR1 MDHEN and CDR2 SYDVKM come from the germline V gene. CDR3 nucleotides: TGTGCCAGCAGGCCCGACAGGGGGCTAGCCTACGAGCAGTACTTC. It encodes CASRPDRGLAYEQYF.

This clonotype has ten or more counts. V and J are TRBV29-1 and TRBJ2-2; D tentatively fits TRBD1 or TRBD2 (6 bases each). V lost 2 bases and J lost 0, with 10 bases in between. This CDR3 contains 15 residues. CDR1 and CDR2 (germline): SQVTM, ANQGSEA. CDR3: CSVETGDTNTGELFF. The CDR3 DNA sequence: TGCAGCGTTGAAACGGGGGACACGAACACCGGGGAGCTGTTTTTT.

This clonotype was detected many times. V is TRBV7-9 and J is TRBJ2-4; the match to TRBD1 covers 7 bases. V dropped 5 bases and J dropped 3; count of bases not matched to a gene: 7. This CDR3 has 15 residues. CDR1 and CDR2 (germline): SEHNR, FQNEAQ (reference sequence). The CDR3 region is CASSLMTGFKNIQYF. CDR3 nucleotide sequence: TGTGCCAGCAGCCTAATGACAGGGTTCAAAAACATTCAGTACTTC.

V gene TRBV27 combines with J gene TRBJ2-1; 7 nucleotides agree with TRBD2. From germline, CDR1 is MNHEY and CDR2 SMNVEV (reference sequence). The V and J ends lost 6 bases and 6 bases, in that order; junction bases with no gene match: 5. CDR3 length equals 13 residues. The CDR3 nucleotides are TGTGCCAGCAGCTCTTGGGGGGGCAATGAGCAGTTCTTC. Protein: CASSSWGGNEQFF.

This clonotype was picked up a small number of times. The V and J genes are TRBV20-1 and TRBJ1-3, with D tentatively TRBD1 (5 bases). Germline CDR1 DFQATT, CDR2 SNEGSKA (reference sequence). The CDR3 runs 14 residues. The germline V and J ends were trimmed by 5 bases and 4 bases, with 15 bases remaining between them. The DNA for the CDR3 is TGCAGTGCTCCTAGACGGGACGCGGGAAACACCATATATTTT. Translation gives CSAPRRDAGNTIYF.

The table lists this clonotype with many counts. V and J are TRBV20-1 and TRBJ2-7; D not certain. The CDR3 is made up of 12 amino acids. Between the trimmed V and J ends, which lost 1 base and 4 bases, there was a span of 8 bases. Germline V CDR1 and CDR2: DFQATT, SNEGSKA (reference sequence). The CDR3 DNA reads TGCAGTGCTAGAGGAGGCCCGTACGAGCAGTACTTC. Translated, it gives CSARGGPYEQYF.

There are many counts of this clonotype. The V and J genes are TRBV7-2 and TRBJ2-1; unclear D gene. Germline V gene sequence: CDR1 SGHTA, CDR2 FQGNSA. The CDR3 is 11 amino acids. Trimming shortened V by 4 bases and J by 9 bases, and 7 bases separated the two germline ends. CDR3 sequence: CASSYQVEQFF. CDR3 nucleotide sequence: TGTGCCAGCAGCTACCAGGTTGAGCAGTTCTTC.

The chain is built from TRBV20-1 and TRBJ1-5; TRBD1 aligns across 9 bases. The CDR3 is made up of 13 amino acids. CDR1 DFQATT and CDR2 SNEGSKA come from the germline V gene (reference sequence). The V gene end was trimmed by 6 bases and the J gene end by 4 bases; junction bases not matched to a gene: 4. The chain's CDR3 is CSAGDRENQPQHF. CDR3 in DNA: TGCAGTGCCGGGGACAGGGAGAATCAGCCCCAGCATTTT.

The rearrangement links TRBV27 to TRBJ2-7; 8 positions agree with TRBD2. CDR1 is MNHEY and CDR2 is SMNVEV in the germline V gene (reference sequence). The CDR3 loop spans 15 amino acids. With V trimmed by 5 bases and J by 5 bases, 11 bases remained unmatched. Written as DNA, the CDR3 is TGTGCCAGCAGTCAACCGGGACTAGGAGACCACGAGCAGTACTTC. Residues: CASSQPGLGDHEQYF.

This clonotype was seen at least ten times. This sequence joins TRBV27 and TRBJ2-1; D might be TRBD1 or TRBD2, each matching 5 bases. V was clipped by 7 bases and J by 6 bases, with 10 bases between them. Germline CDR1 reads MNHEY; CDR2 reads SMNVEV (reference sequence). This CDR3 has 12 amino acids. CDR3 sequence: CASTPGGNEQFF. CDR3 DNA: TGTGCCAGCACCCCTGGGGGCAATGAGCAGTTCTTC.

This clonotype was recorded at least ten times. The gene calls are TRBV20-1 and TRBJ1-3; D not resolved. The CDR3 is 15 amino acids. Trimming took off 6 bases at V and 2 bases at J, with 17 bases between the two ends. Germline CDR1 reads DFQATT; CDR2 reads SNEGSKA (reference sequence). CDR3 coding DNA: TGCAGTGCGGACCTGGCTACTGGAGCTGGAAACACCATATATTTT. It yields the protein CSADLATGAGNTIYF.

The gene calls are TRBV4-3 and TRBJ2-3; 8 bases fit TRBD2. V shed 0 bases, J shed 1 base, and the junction held 0 bases outside the gene matches. CDR1 and CDR2 from the germline V gene are LGHNA and YSLEER. This CDR3 is built from 15 residues. The CDR3 loop is CASSQEAGGTDTQYF. CDR3 nucleotide sequence: TGCGCCAGCAGCCAAGAAGCGGGGGGCACAGATACGCAGTATTTT.

The CDR3 region has the DNA TGCGCCAGCAGATTCAGACAGGGAATTATGAACACTGAAGCTTTCTTT. Its translation: CASRFRQGIMNTEAFF. V and J are TRBV5-1 and TRBJ1-1, with 7 positions matching TRBD1. Trimming at V came to 5 bases and at J to 0 bases, leaving 10 bases not matched to a gene. Germline-derived CDR1 and CDR2 are SGHRS and YFSETQ. The CDR3 loop spans 16 amino acids. The variable domain in full, completed from reference TRBV5-1 and TRBJ1-1, reads KAGVTQTPRYLIKTRGQQVTLSCSPISGHRSVSWYQQTPGQGLQFLFEYFSETQRNKGNFPGRFSGRQFSNSRSEMNVSTLELGDSALYLCASRFRQGIMNTEAFFGQGTRLTVV.

J is TRBJ1-3 and V is TRBV20-1; D remains unclear. CDR1 and CDR2 from the germline V gene are DFQATT and SNEGSKA (reference sequence). The CDR3 is 15 residues long. The ends were cut back, 3 bases at V and 0 bases at J, with 12 bases in the middle. DNA of the CDR3: TGCAGTGCTAGTGTTCAGTTCCTCTCTGGAAACACCATATATTTT. This gives the protein CSASVQFLSGNTIYF.

This clonotype was seen repeatedly, ten times or more. The chain has TRBV20-1 and TRBJ2-3; 10 nucleotides agree with TRBD1. This CDR3 contains 14 residues. J was trimmed by 8 bases and V by 5 bases; bases with no gene match: 10. Germline assignment: CDR1 DFQATT and CDR2 SNEGSKA (reference sequence). CDR3 sequence (DNA): TGCAGTGCTCGCAAGACAGGGGGCGGGGGTACGCAGTATTTT. It specifies CSARKTGGGGTQYF.

The chain joins TRBV4-2 to TRBJ2-7; 14 bases agree with TRBD2. In germline, CDR1 is LGHNA, CDR2 YNFKEQ. V lost 0 bases, J lost 0 bases, and 7 bases stayed unmatched. The CDR3 loop spans 19 amino acids. CDR3 sequence (DNA): TGTGCCAGCAGCCAAGATGCCGGACTAGCGGGGGGACACTCCTACGAGCAGTACTTC. Its protein is CASSQDAGLAGGHSYEQYF.

The rearrangement links TRBV20-1 to TRBJ2-7; perhaps TRBD1 as D (7 bases). The CDR3 runs to 18 residues. Germline V gene lookup returns CDR1 DFQATT and CDR2 SNEGSKA (reference sequence). Trimming cost V 2 bases and J 4 bases, with 27 bases left between them. CDR3 sequence: CSARPWDSPVLARYEQYF. The CDR3 region has the DNA TGCAGTGCTAGACCCTGGGACAGCCCCGTTCTAGCGAGATACGAGCAGTACTTC.

This clonotype has only a few counts. This chain uses TRBV20-1 with TRBJ2-7, with 8 bases identical to TRBD2. The germline gives CDR1 DFQATT, CDR2 SNEGSKA (reference sequence). The V and J ends lost 0 bases and 2 bases, in that order; junction bases with no gene match: 6. This CDR3 comprises 15 residues. The CDR3 region has the DNA TGCAGTGCTAGAGAGCGGGGGGTGTCTCCCTACGAGCAGTACTTC. It yields the protein CSARERGVSPYEQYF.

In its sample, this clonotype was seen a few times. The J gene is TRBJ1-5, the V gene TRBV19; no clear D gene. The CDR3 has 14 residues. V was trimmed by 5 bases and J by 6 bases, leaving 14 bases between them. CDR1 is LNHDA and CDR2 is SQIVND in the germline V gene (reference sequence). The CDR3 nucleotides read TGTGCCAGTAGTCTCACAGTGGGGAGTCAGCCCCAGCATTTT. As protein: CASSLTVGSQPQHF.

The V gene is TRBV20-1, the J gene TRBJ2-5; 7 bases agree with TRBD1. Germline loops: CDR1 DFQATT, CDR2 SNEGSKA (reference sequence). The CDR3 has 14 amino acids. Trimming took 3 bases from V and 1 from J; bases not matched to a gene: 5. CDR3 loop: CSASLGQAQETQYF. CDR3 DNA sequence: TGCAGTGCTAGCTTAGGACAGGCCCAAGAGACCCAGTACTTC.

In DNA form, the CDR3 reads TGCAGTGCAAGTACCGACCGCAACACCGGGGAGCTGTTTTTT. Translated: CSASTDRNTGELFF. V and J are TRBV20-1 and TRBJ2-2; D unclear. Between the trimmed V and J ends, which lost 6 bases and 2 bases, there was a span of 13 bases. The CDR3 has 14 amino acids. Germline loops: CDR1 DFQATT, CDR2 SNEGSKA (reference sequence).

This clonotype came up a few times. The CDR3 is CASSQVTGRHEQYF. The DNA for the CDR3 is TGTGCCAGCAGCCAAGTCACAGGGCGCCACGAGCAGTACTTC. V and J are TRBV12-3 or TRBV12-4 and TRBJ2-7; maybe TRBD1 (6 bases). This CDR3 has 14 amino acids. Trimming removed 6 bases at V and 5 bases at J, with 17 bases between.

The rearrangement uses TRBV20-1 and TRBJ1-3; D remains unclear. The V gene lost 5 bases and the J gene lost 0 bases, with 11 bases spanning the gap. The CDR3 covers 14 residues. Germline V gives CDR1 DFQATT, CDR2 SNEGSKA (reference sequence). CDR3 sequence reads: CSALIANSGNTIYF. In DNA form, the CDR3 reads TGCAGTGCTCTAATAGCAAACTCTGGAAACACCATATATTTT.

The chain is built from TRBV20-1 and TRBJ1-1, with D perhaps matching TRBD1 (5 bases). Trimming took off 2 bases at V and 6 bases at J, with 16 bases between the two ends. This CDR3 spans 14 amino acids. The germline gives CDR1 DFQATT, CDR2 SNEGSKA (reference sequence). The CDR3 coding sequence is TGCAGTGCTAGACAAAAAGGACATATAGCTGAAGCTTTCTTT. This sequence encodes CSARQKGHIAEAFF.

The chain recombines TRBV12-3 or TRBV12-4 with TRBJ2-1, with 9 bases aligning to TRBD1. V lost 6 bases and J lost 0; bases outside the gene matches: 3. The CDR3 loop spans 15 amino acids. For the CDR3, the DNA is TGTGCCAGCAGAGACAGGGGGAGCTCCTACAATGAGCAGTTCTTC. As protein: CASRDRGSSYNEQFF.